The 14 T cell receptor beta chains given below trace back to one sample, sequenced in a study of T cells in Graves' hyperthyroidism and ophthalmopathy. TCR beta CDR3 regions were amplified from RNA transcripts. The study used the HTBI primer set for a first-round RT-PCR of the TCR CDR3. One entry per CDR3 protein results from TCRdb running MiXCR on the multiplex PCR reads. The data hold about 480,000 distinct CDR3 sequences, with roughly an eighth observed a single time. The sequencing input was blood. The receptors derive from a woman aged 18-30 years with Graves' hyperthyroidism.

Ten or more counts support this clonotype. J is TRBJ2-5 and V is TRBV18; TRBD2 agrees at 9 bases. V trimming: 0 bases; J trimming: 5 bases; junction bases outside the gene matches: 16. The CDR3 spans 19 residues. Germline values: CDR1 KGHSH, CDR2 LQKENI. The DNA of the CDR3 is TGTGCCAGCTCACCACCGATTGGTCGCGGTAGCGGGAGAGGGGAGACCCAGTACTTC. Translating gives CASSPPIGRGSGRGETQYF.

This clonotype was counted many times. The rearrangement uses TRBV7-6 and TRBJ2-2; 7 positions agree with TRBD2. V was clipped by 2 bases and J by 6 bases; unmatched bases: 15. This CDR3 spans 18 amino acids. Looked up from germline, CDR1 is SGHVS and CDR2 is FNYEAQ. The CDR3 nucleotides read TGTGCCAGCAGCTTAACCCAGCGGGAACATATCAACGCCGGGGAGCTGTTTTTT. This encodes CASSLTQREHINAGELFF.

Remarks on this clonotype: A much larger clone differs from this one at a single base, so this may be a read error. For the CDR3, the DNA is TGTGCCAGCAGCTTAGGGGACAGAAACACCGGGGAGCTGCTTTTT. Protein: CASSLGDRNTGELLF. The V gene is TRBV7-9, the J gene TRBJ2-2, with TRBD1 matching over 7 bases. The CDR3 has 15 amino acids. CDR1 is SEHNR, CDR2 FQNEAQ, per germline (reference sequence).

This clonotype was seen repeatedly, ten times or more. The chain recombines TRBV7-3 with TRBJ2-5; unclear D gene. The CDR3 totals 12 residues. Trimming took off 4 bases at V and 4 bases at J, with 7 bases between the two ends. Per the germline V gene, CDR1 is SGHTA and CDR2 is FQGTGA. CDR3 sequence (DNA): TGTGCCAGCAGCTCCGGACGAGAGACCCAGTACTTC. Protein product: CASSSGRETQYF. Drawing the rest from reference TRBV7-3 and TRBJ2-5, the complete variable domain is GAGVSQTPSNKVTEKGKYVELRCDPISGHTALYWYRQSLGQGPEFLIYFQGTGAADDSGLPNDRFFAVRPEGSVSTLKIQRTERGDSAVYLCASSSGRETQYFGPGTRLLVL.

Only a few counts were recorded for this clonotype. The V call is TRBV13, the J call TRBJ1-5; TRBD1 matches at 11 bases. V shed 4 bases and J 6 bases; nucleotides not matched to a gene: 5. This CDR3 has 15 residues. Per germline, CDR1 PRHDT and CDR2 FYEKMQ (reference sequence). The CDR3 sequence: CASSSAGTGGQPQHF. CDR3 nucleotides: TGTGCCAGCAGCTCCGCCGGGACAGGGGGTCAGCCCCAGCATTTT.

At least ten counts were recorded for this clonotype. V is TRBV5-1 and J is TRBJ1-5, with D hard to call. In germline, CDR1 is SGHRS, CDR2 YFSETQ. The CDR3 runs 15 residues. Trimming removed 0 bases at V and 2 bases at J, with 9 bases between. As DNA, the CDR3 is TGCGCCAGCAGCTTGGGTTCAGGCGGCAATCAGCCCCAGCATTTT. Translating it yields CASSLGSGGNQPQHF. Complete variable domain (other parts from reference TRBV5-1 and TRBJ1-5): KAGVTQTPRYLIKTRGQQVTLSCSPISGHRSVSWYQQTPGQGLQFLFEYFSETQRNKGNFPGRFSGRQFSNSRSEMNVSTLELGDSALYLCASSLGSGGNQPQHFGDGTRLSIL.

The rearrangement links TRBV29-1 to TRBJ1-1; 7 bases align to TRBD1. Germline V gene lookup returns CDR1 SQVTM and CDR2 ANQGSEA. The CDR3 length is 13 residues. V dropped 6 bases and J dropped 0; count of bases not matched to a gene: 4. CDR3 amino acids: CSVETGMNTEAFF. The CDR3 DNA reads TGCAGCGTGGAGACAGGGATGAACACTGAAGCTTTCTTT.

In its sample, this clonotype was seen many times. The chain uses TRBV20-1 and TRBJ1-2, with 12 bases identical to TRBD1. In germline, CDR1 is DFQATT, CDR2 SNEGSKA (reference sequence). This CDR3 comprises 15 residues. V dropped 5 bases and J dropped 5; count of bases not matched to a gene: 9. DNA for the CDR3: TGCAGTGCTCTTTCGGGACAGGGGGCTGCGTATGGCTACACCTTC. This translates into CSALSGQGAAYGYTF.

This clonotype was picked up many times. This sequence joins TRBV11-2 and TRBJ2-3; 16 positions match TRBD2. Germline V gene sequence: CDR1 SGHAT, CDR2 FQNNGV. Trimming at V came to 5 bases and at J to 12 bases, leaving 5 bases not matched to a gene. The CDR3 is made up of 14 amino acids. The CDR3 DNA follows: TGTGCCAGCAGCGCCGGGACTAGCGGGAGGGCACAGTATTTT. This encodes CASSAGTSGRAQYF.

This clonotype was observed at least ten times. The chain links TRBV5-1 to TRBJ2-7; D not certain. V lost 0 bases and J 0 bases, leaving 7 bases between the germline ends. The CDR3 runs 14 residues. Germline V gene data show CDR1 as SGHRS and CDR2 as YFSETQ. CDR3 bases: TGCGCCAGCAGCTTGGACGGAGTCTCCTACGAGCAGTACTTC. Translating gives CASSLDGVSYEQYF.

This clonotype appeared many times. This sequence joins TRBV7-3 and TRBJ2-1; D remains unclear. The length of the CDR3 is 16 residues. Germline V lookup: CDR1 SGHTA, CDR2 FQGTGA. V was pared by 0 bases and J by 4 bases, with 13 bases between. The CDR3 sequence is CASSLTFGELYNEQFF. The CDR3 DNA follows: TGTGCCAGCAGCTTAACGTTTGGAGAACTGTACAATGAGCAGTTCTTC.

This clonotype was detected a few times. The V and J genes are TRBV7-3 and TRBJ1-5; D possibly corresponds to TRBD1 (5 bases). Germline V CDR1 and CDR2: SGHTA, FQGTGA. The CDR3 extends over 13 amino acids. V lost 2 bases, J lost 7 bases, and 9 bases lay in between. CDR3: CASSLWGDQPQHF. The CDR3 DNA reads as TGTGCCAGCAGCTTATGGGGGGACCAGCCCCAGCATTTT.

This clonotype occurred a few times. The chain carries TRBV20-1 and TRBJ1-4; D unclear. Per the germline V gene, CDR1 is DFQATT and CDR2 is SNEGSKA (reference sequence). Trimming took off 6 bases at V and 0 bases at J, with 5 bases between the two ends. The CDR3 contains 12 residues. The CDR3 DNA reads TGCAGTGCCCTTGCAACTAATGAAAAACTGTTTTTT. Its translation is CSALATNEKLFF.

This clonotype has at least ten counts. This rearrangement joins TRBV11-2 to TRBJ2-1, with D perhaps assigned TRBD1 or TRBD2 (6 bases each). The germline V gene encodes CDR1 SGHAT and CDR2 FQNNGV. V was trimmed by 4 bases and J by 7 bases, leaving 20 bases between them. The CDR3 loop spans 16 amino acids. CDR3 bases: TGTGCCAGCAGCTCTACATGGGGGCGTGGGAGGAATGAGCAGTTCTTC. This sequence encodes CASSSTWGRGRNEQFF. Filled out from reference TRBV11-2 and TRBJ2-1, the complete variable domain reads EAGVAQSPRYKIIEKRQSVAFWCNPISGHATLYWYQQILGQGPKLLIQFQNNGVVDDSQLPKDRFSAERLKGVDSTLKIQPAKLEDSAVYLCASSSTWGRGRNEQFFGPGTRLTVL.